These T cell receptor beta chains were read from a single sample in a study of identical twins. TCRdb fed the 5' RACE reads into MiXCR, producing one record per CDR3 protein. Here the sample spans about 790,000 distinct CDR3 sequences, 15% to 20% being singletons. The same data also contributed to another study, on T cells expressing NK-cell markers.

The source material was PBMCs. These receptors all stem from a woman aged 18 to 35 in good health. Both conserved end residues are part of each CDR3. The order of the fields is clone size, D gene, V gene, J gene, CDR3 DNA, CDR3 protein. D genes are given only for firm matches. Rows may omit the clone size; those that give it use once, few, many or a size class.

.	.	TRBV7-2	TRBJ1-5	TGTGCCAGCAGCTTAATGGTCGTTCAGCCCCAGCATTTT	CASSLMVVQPQHF
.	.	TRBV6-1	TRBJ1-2	TGTGCCAGCAGTGAGCGGTCAGGTTTAGACTATGGCTACACCTTC	CASSERSGLDYGYTF
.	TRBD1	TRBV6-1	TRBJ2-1	TGTGCCAGCAGGCCGGGACAGGGGCCCAACAATGAGCAGTTCTTC	CASRPGQGPNNEQFF
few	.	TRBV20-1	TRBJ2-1	TGCAGTGCCCACCGGGGCCTAGCAGGGAATGAGCAGTTCTTC	CSAHRGLAGNEQFF
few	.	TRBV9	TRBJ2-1	TGTGCCAGCAGTGCCGGGGGACCTCCGTTCTTC	CASSAGGPPFF
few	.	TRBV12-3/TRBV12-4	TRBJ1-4	TGTGCCAGCAGCCCCGTCAATGAAAAACTGTTTTTT	CASSPVNEKLFF
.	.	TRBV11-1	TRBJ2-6	TGTGCCAGCAGCTCAGGGGGTGGGAGGGCCTCGACTGGGGCCAACGTCCTGACTTTC	CASSSGGGRASTGANVLTF
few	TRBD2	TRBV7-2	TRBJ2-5	TGTGCCAGCAGCGCGCTAGCGGGGGCTCAAGAGACCCAGTACTTC	CASSALAGAQETQYF
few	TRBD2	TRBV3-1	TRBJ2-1	TGTGCCAGCAGCTCACTAGCGGGGGGGCGGTTCTTC	CASSSLAGGRFF
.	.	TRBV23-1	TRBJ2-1	TGCGCCAGCAGTCAATATAAGGGGCCCTACAATGAGCAGTTCTTC	CASSQYKGPYNEQFF
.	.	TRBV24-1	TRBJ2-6	TGTGCCACCAGTGATTCTGGGTCTGGGGCCAACGTCCTGACTTTC	CATSDSGSGANVLTF
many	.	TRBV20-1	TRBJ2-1	TGCAGTGCTAGAGTCGGCCTAGGGTCCTACAATGAGCAGTTCTTC	CSARVGLGSYNEQFF
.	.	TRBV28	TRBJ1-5	TGTGCCAGCAGGTCAGGCAGCAATCAGCCCCAGCATTTT	CASRSGSNQPQHF
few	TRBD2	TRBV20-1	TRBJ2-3	TGCAGTGCTAGCCCTGGACTAGCGGGGGGAGGGACGCAGTATTTT	CSASPGLAGGGTQYF
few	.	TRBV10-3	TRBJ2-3	TGTGCCATCAGTGAGGAGTCGGCAGATACGCAGTATTTT	CAISEESADTQYF
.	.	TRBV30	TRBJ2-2	TGTGCCTGGAGCCTAGTAGCCGGGGAGCTGTTTTTT	CAWSLVAGELFF
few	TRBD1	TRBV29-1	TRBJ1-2	TGCAGCGTGGTGACAGGGGGCGCTTCGGACTATGGCTACACCTTC	CSVVTGGASDYGYTF
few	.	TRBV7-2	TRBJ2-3	TGTGCCAGCAGCTTAGAGGTTAGCGATACGCAGTATTTT	CASSLEVSDTQYF
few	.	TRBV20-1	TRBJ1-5	TGCAGTGCTAGCACAGGAGGCAATCAGCCCCAGCATTTT	CSASTGGNQPQHF
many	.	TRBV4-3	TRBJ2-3	TGCGCCAGCAGCCAAGTGCAGCGGGCCCCCCGGGATACGCAGTATTTT	CASSQVQRAPRDTQYF
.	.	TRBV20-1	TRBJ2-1	TGCAGTGCTAGAGATTTGGCAGGGTTTATCTATGAGCAGTTCTTC	CSARDLAGFIYEQFF
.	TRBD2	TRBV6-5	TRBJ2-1	TGTGCCAGCAGTTACACGAAGGTATTAGCGGGCTACAATGAGCAGTTCTTC	CASSYTKVLAGYNEQFF
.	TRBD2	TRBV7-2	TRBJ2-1	TGTGCCAGCAGCTTGTCCCCGGGACTAGCGGTTAATGAGCAGTTCTTC	CASSLSPGLAVNEQFF
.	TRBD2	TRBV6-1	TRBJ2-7	TGTGCCAGCAGTCAAAATTTTCGACTAGCGGGGGCCTACGAGCAGTACTTC	CASSQNFRLAGAYEQYF
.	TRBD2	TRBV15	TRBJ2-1	TGTGCCACCAGCAGAGCCTCGGGACTAGCGGGAGAGGGATCCTACAATGAGCAGTTCTTC	CATSRASGLAGEGSYNEQFF
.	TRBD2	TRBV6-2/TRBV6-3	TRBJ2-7	TGTGCCAGCAGAGCTAGACTAGCGGGAGCCGCCGAGCAGTACTTC	CASRARLAGAAEQYF
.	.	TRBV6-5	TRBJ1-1	TGTGCCAGCTCAGTTATTTGGGGGGGGGACACTGAAGCTTTCTTT	CASSVIWGGDTEAFF
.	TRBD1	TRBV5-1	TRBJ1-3	TGCGCCAGCAGCTTGAACAGGGGGTTTTCTGGAAACACCATATATTTT	CASSLNRGFSGNTIYF
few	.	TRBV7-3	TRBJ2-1	TGTGCCAGCAGCTTAGGGTTGCTAGTGGGTGAGCAGTTCTTC	CASSLGLLVGEQFF
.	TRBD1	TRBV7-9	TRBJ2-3	TGTGCCAGCAGCGTGGGACAGTCCACAGATACGCAGTATTTT	CASSVGQSTDTQYF
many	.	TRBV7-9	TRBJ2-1	TGTGCCAGCAGCTTGTCCGGGAGTGTATCCTACAATGAGCAGTTCTTC	CASSLSGSVSYNEQFF
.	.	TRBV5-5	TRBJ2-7	TGTGCCAGCAGCCTCCTGTGGGACTCCTCTACCTACGAGCAGTACTTC	CASSLLWDSSTYEQYF
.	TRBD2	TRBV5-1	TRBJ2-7	TGCGCCAGCAGCTTGGAGGGGCTAGCGGCCGAGCAGTACTTC	CASSLEGLAAEQYF